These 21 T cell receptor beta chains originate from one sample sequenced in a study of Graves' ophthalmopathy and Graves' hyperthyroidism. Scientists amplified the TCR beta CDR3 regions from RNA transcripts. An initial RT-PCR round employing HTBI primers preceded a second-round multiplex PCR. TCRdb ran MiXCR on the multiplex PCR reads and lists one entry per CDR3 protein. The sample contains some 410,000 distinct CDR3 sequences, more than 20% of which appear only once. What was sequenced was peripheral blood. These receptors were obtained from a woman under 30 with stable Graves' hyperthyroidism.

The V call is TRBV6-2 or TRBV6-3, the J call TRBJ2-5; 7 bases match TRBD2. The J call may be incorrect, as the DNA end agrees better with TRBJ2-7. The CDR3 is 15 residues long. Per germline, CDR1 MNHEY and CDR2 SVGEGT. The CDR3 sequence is CASSPRSGGSYEQYF. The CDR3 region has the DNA TGTGCCAGCAGCCCCCGCTCGGGGGGTTCCTACGAGCAGTACTTC.

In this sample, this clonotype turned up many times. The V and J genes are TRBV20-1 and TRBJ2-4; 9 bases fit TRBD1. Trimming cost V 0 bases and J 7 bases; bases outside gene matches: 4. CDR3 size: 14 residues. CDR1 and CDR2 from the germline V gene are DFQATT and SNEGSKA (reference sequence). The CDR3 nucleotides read TGCAGTGCTAGAGACCCAGGACAGGGGAACATTCAGTACTTC. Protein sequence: CSARDPGQGNIQYF.

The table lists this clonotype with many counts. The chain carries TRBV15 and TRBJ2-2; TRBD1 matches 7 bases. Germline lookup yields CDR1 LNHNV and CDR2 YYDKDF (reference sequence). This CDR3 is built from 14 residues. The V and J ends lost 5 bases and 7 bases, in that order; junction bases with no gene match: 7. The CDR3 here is CATSGTAEYGELFF. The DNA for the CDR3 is TGTGCCACCAGCGGGACAGCGGAATACGGGGAGCTGTTTTTT. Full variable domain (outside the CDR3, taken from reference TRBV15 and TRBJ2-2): DAMVIQNPRYQVTQFGKPVTLSCSQTLNHNVMYWYQQKSSQAPKLLFHYYDKDFNNEADTPDNFQSRRPNTSFCFLDIRSPGLGDTAMYLCATSGTAEYGELFFGEGSRLTVL.

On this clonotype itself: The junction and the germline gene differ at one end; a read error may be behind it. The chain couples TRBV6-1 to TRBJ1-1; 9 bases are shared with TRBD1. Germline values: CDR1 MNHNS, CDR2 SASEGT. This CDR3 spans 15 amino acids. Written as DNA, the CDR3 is TGTGCCAGCGCCGCAAGTTGGGACAGGGTCTTTGAAGCTTTCTTC. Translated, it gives CASAASWDRVFEAFF.

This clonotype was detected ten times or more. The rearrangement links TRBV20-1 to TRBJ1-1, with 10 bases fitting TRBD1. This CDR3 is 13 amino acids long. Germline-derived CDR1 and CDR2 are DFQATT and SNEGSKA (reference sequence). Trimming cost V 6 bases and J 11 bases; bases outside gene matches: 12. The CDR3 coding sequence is TGCAGTGCAGCAGAGACAGGGGGCGGAGGGGCTTTCTTT. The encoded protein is CSAAETGGGGAFF.

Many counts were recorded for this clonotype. CDR3 in DNA: TGTGCCAGCAGCTGGGGACAGGGGGCGACCGGGGAGCTGTTTTTT. Translation gives CASSWGQGATGELFF. The chain employs TRBV7-9 and TRBJ2-2, with 12 bases matching TRBD1. Germline lookup yields CDR1 SEHNR and CDR2 FQNEAQ (reference sequence). Trimming at V came to 4 bases and at J to 5 bases, leaving 2 bases not matched to a gene. The CDR3 spans 15 residues.

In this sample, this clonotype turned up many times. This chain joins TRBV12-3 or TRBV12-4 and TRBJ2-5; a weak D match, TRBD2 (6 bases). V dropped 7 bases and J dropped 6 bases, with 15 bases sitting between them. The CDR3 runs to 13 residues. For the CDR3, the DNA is TGTGCCAGCACCCAATCCGGGGGTAAGACCCAGTACTTC. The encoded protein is CASTQSGGKTQYF.

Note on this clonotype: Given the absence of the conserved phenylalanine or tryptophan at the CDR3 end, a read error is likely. In DNA form, the CDR3 reads TGTGCCAGCAGTTTGGGTCAACTCTCCTACGAGCAGTACTAC. Its protein product is CASSLGQLSYEQYY. The chain couples TRBV28 to TRBJ2-7; D ambiguous. Germline-derived CDR1 and CDR2 are MDHEN and SYDVKM. Trimming cost V 3 bases and J 0 bases, with 9 bases left between them. The CDR3 is 14 amino acids.

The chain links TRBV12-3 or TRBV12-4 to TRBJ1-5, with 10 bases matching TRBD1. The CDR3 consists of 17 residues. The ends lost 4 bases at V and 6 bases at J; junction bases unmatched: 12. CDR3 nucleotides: TGTGCCAGCAGTTACGGGACAGGGGAGTTCGAGGTTCAGCCCCAGCATTTT. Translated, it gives CASSYGTGEFEVQPQHF.

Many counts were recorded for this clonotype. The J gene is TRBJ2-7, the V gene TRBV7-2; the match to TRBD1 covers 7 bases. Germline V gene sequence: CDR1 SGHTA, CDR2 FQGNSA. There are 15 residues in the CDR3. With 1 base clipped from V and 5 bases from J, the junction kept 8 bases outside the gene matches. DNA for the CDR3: TGTGCCAGCAGCTTAGAGGGGACAGTAACCCACGAGCAGTACTTC. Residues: CASSLEGTVTHEQYF. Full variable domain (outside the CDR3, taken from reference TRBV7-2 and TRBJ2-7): GAGVSQSPSNKVTEKGKDVELRCDPISGHTALYWYRQSLGQGLEFLIYFQGNSAPDKSGLPSDRFSAERTGGSVSTLTIQRTQQEDSAVYLCASSLEGTVTHEQYFGPGTRLTVT.

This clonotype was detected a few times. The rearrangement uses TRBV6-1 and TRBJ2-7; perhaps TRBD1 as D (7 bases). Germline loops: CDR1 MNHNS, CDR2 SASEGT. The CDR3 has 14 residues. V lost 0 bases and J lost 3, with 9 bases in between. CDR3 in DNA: TGTGCCAGCAGTGAAGCGCGGGACAGCTACGAGCAGTACTTC. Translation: CASSEARDSYEQYF.

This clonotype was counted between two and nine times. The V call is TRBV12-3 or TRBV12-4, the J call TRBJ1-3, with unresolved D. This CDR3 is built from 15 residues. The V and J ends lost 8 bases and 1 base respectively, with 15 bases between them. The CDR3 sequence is CASALVAASGNTIYF. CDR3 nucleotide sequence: TGTGCCAGCGCCCTAGTGGCAGCATCTGGAAACACCATATATTTT.

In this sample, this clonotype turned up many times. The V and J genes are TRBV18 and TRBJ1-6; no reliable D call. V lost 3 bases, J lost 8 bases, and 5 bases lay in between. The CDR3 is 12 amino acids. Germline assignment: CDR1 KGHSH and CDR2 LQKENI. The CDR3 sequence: CASSPADSPLHF. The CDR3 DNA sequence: TGTGCCAGCTCACCCGCAGATTCACCCCTCCACTTT.

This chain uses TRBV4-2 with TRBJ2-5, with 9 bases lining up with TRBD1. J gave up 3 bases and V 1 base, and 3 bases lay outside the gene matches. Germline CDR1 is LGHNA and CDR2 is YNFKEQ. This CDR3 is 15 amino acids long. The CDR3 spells CASSQVTGGEETQYF. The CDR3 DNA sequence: TGTGCCAGCAGCCAAGTTACAGGGGGCGAAGAGACCCAGTACTTC.

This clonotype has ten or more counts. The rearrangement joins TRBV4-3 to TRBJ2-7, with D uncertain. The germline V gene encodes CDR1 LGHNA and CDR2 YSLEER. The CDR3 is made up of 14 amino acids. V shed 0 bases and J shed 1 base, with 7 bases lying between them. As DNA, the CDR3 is TGCGCCAGCAGCCAAGATTACGGTTCCTACGAGCAGTACTTC. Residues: CASSQDYGSYEQYF.

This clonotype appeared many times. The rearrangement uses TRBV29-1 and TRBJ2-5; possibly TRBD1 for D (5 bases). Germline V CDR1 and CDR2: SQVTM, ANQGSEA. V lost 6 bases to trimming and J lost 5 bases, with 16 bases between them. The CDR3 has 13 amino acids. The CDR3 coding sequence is TGCAGCGTCCCTGAGCAGGGATCCGAGACCCAGTACTTC. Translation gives CSVPEQGSETQYF.

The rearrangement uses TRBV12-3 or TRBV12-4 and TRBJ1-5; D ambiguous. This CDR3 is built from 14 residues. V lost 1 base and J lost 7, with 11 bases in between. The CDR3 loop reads CASSLEGRWQPQHF. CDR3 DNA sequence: TGTGCCAGCAGTTTAGAGGGCCGGTGGCAGCCCCAGCATTTT.

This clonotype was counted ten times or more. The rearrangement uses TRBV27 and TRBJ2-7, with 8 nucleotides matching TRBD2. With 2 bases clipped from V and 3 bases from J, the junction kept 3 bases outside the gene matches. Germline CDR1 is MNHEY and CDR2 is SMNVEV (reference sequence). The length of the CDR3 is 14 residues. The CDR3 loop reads CASSLLAGNYEQYF. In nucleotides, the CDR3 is TGTGCCAGCAGTTTACTAGCGGGTAACTACGAGCAGTACTTC.

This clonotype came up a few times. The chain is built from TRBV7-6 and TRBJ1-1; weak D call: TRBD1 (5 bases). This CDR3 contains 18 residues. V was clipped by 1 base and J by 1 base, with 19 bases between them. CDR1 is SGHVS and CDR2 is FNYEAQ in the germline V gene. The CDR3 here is CASSLEIMSGGTNTEAFF. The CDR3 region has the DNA TGTGCCAGCAGCTTAGAAATTATGTCGGGAGGGACGAACACTGAAGCTTTCTTT. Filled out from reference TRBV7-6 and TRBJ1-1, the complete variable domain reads GAGVSQSPRYKVTKRGQDVALRCDPISGHVSLYWYRQALGQGPEFLTYFNYEAQQDKSGLPNDRFSAERPEGSISTLTIQRTEQRDSAMYRCASSLEIMSGGTNTEAFFGQGTRLTVV.

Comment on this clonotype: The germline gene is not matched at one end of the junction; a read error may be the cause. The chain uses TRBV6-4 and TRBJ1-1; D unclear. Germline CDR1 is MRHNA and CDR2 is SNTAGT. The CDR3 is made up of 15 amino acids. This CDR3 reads CASSYSPRLNTEAFF. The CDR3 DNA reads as TGTGCCAGCAGTTACTCCCCTCGCTTGAACACTGAAGCTTTCTTT.

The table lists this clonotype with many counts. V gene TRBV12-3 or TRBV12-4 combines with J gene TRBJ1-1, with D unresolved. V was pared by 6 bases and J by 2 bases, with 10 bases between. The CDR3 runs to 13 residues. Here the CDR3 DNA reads TGTGCCAGCAGGGTTCAAGGAAACACTGAAGCTTTCTTT. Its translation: CASRVQGNTEAFF.